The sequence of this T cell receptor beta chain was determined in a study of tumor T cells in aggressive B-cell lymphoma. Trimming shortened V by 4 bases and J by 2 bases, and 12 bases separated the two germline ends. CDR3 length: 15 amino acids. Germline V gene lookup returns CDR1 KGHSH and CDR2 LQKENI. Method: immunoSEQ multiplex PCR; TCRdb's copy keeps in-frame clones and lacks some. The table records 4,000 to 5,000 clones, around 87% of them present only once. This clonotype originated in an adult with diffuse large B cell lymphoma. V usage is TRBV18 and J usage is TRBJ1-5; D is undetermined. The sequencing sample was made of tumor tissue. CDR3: CASSLAGGGNQPQHF. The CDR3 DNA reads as TGTGCCAGCTCACTCGCCGGCGGCGGCAATCAGCCCCAGCATTTT. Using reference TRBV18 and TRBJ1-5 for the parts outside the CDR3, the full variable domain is NAGVMQNPRHLVRRRGQEARLRCSPMKGHSHVYWYRQLPEEGLKFMVYLQKENIIDESGMPKERFSAEFPKEGPSILRIQQVVRGDSAAYFCASSLAGGGNQPQHFGDGTRLSIL.